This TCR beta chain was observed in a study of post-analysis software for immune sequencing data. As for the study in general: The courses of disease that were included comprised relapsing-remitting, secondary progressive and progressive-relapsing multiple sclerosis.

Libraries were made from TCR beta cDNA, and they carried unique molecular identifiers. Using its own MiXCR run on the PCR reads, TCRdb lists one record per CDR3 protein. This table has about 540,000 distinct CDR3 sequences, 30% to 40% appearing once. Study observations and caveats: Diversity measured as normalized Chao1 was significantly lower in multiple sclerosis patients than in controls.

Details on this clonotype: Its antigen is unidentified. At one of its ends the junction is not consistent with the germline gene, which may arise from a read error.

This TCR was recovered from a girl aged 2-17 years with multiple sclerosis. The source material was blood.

CDR3 in amino acids: CANSLYNRRDTQYF. Here the CDR3 DNA reads TGCGCCAACAGTCTATATAACCGCCGAGATACGCAGTATTTT. The rearrangement uses TRBV10-1 and TRBJ2-3; D remains ambiguous. Per the germline V gene, CDR1 is WNHNN and CDR2 is SYGVQD (reference sequence). The CDR3 loop spans 14 amino acids.